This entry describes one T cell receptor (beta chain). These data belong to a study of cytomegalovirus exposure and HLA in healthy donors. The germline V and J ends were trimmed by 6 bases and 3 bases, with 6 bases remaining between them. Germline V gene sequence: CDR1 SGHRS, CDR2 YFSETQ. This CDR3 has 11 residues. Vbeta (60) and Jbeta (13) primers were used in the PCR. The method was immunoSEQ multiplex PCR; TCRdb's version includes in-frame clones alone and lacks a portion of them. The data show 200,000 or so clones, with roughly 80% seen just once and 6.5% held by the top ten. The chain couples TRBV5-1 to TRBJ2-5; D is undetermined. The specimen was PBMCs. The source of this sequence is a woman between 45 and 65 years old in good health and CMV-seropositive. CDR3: CASMLEETQYF. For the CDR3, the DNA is TGCGCCAGCATGCTAGAAGAGACCCAGTACTTC.